This paragraph covers one TCR beta chain sequence. In the authors' workflow: Amplification of reference gene primers provided the estimated nucleated cell counts. TCRdb's table, derived via immunoSEQ multiplex PCR, lists solely in-frame clones and lacks some. The V and J calls and clone size were taken over from that table, and D and trimming were inferred from the DNA. This table holds approximately 120,000 clones, around 86% found once. This sample is part of a study of blood T cell repertoires in COVID-19. Overall study context: Sites in the United States, Italy and Spain provided acute and convalescent COVID-19 samples. PBMCs, B-cell-depleted T cells, or T cells were the source of the cDNA or gDNA that made up the material.

Trimming took off 9 bases at V and 2 bases at J, with 12 bases between the two ends. This CDR3 is built from 13 residues. Germline V CDR1 and CDR2: LNHDA, SQIVND (reference sequence). The TCR originated in a human donor in a cohort sampled during active COVID-19. This sequence joins TRBV19 and TRBJ2-3; D not resolved. The sample consisted of peripheral blood. For the CDR3, the DNA is TGTGCCAGCAGGTCCTACGCCACAGATACGCAGTATTTT. Protein product: CASRSYATDTQYF.